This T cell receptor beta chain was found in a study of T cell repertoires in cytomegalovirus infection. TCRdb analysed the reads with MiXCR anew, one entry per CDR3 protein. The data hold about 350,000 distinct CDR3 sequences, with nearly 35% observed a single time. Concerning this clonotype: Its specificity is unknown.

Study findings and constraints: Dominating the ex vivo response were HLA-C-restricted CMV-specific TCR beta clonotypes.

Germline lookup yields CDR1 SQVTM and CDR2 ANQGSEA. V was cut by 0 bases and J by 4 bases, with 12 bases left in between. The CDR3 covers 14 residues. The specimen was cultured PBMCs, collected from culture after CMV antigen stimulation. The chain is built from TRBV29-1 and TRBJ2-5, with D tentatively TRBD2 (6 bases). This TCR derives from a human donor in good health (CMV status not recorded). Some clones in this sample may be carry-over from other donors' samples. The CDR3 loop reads CSVEDWGGGETQYF. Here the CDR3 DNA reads TGCAGCGTTGAAGATTGGGGAGGCGGAGAGACCCAGTACTTC.